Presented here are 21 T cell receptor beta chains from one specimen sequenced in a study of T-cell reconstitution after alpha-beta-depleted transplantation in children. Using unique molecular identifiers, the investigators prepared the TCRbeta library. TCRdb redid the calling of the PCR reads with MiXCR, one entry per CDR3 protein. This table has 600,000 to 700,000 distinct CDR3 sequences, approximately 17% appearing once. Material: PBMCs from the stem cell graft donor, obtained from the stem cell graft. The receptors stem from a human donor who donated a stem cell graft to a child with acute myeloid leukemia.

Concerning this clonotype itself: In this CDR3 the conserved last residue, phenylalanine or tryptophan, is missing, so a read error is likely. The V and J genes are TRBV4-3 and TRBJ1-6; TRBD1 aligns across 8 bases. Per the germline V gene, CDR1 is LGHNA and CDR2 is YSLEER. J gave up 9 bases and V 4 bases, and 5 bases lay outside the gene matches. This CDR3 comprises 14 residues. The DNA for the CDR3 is TGCGCCAGCAGCCCCGGACAGGGCGGTTCACCCCTCCACGTT. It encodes CASSPGQGGSPLHV.

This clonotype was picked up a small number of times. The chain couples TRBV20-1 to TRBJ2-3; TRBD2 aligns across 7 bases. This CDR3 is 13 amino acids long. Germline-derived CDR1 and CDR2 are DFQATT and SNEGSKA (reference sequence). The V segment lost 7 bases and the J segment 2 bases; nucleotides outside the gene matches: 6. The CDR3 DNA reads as TGCAGTGTTCCTAGCGGTTTCACAGATACGCAGTATTTT. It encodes CSVPSGFTDTQYF.

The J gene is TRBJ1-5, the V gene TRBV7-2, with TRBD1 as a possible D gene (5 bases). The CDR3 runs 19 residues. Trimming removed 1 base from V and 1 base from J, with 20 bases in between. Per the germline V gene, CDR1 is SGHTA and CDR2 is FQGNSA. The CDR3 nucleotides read TGTGCCAGCAGCTTAGGGCAGGGAAGTATTATCGCGAGCAATCAGCCCCAGCATTTT. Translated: CASSLGQGSIIASNQPQHF.

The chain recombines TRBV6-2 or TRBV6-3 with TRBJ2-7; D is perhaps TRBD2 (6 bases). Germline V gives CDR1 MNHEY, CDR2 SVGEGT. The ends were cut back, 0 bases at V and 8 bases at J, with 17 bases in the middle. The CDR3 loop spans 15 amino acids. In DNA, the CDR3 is TGTGCCAGCAGTTACTCCTCGGGGGATAGTACGAAGCAGTACTTC. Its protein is CASSYSSGDSTKQYF.

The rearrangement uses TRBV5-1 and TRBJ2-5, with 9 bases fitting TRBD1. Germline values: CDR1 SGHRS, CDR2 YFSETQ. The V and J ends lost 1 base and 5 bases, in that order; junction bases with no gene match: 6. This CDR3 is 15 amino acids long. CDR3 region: CASSLQGQGPETQYF. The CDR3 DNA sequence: TGCGCCAGCAGCTTGCAAGGACAGGGGCCGGAGACCCAGTACTTC. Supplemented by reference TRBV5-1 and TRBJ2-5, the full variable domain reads KAGVTQTPRYLIKTRGQQVTLSCSPISGHRSVSWYQQTPGQGLQFLFEYFSETQRNKGNFPGRFSGRQFSNSRSEMNVSTLELGDSALYLCASSLQGQGPETQYFGPGTRLLVL.

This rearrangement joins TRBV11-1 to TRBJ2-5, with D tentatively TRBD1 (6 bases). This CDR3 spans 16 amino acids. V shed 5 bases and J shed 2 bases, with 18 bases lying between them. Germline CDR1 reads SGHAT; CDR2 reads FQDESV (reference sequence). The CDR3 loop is CASSPRDPGEQETQYF. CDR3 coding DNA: TGTGCCAGCAGCCCCCGGGACCCAGGGGAGCAAGAGACCCAGTACTTC.

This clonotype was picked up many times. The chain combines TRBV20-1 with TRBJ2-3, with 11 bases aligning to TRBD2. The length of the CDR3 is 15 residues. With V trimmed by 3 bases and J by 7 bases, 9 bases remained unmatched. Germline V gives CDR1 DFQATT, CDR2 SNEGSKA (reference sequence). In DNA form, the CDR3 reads TGCAGTGCTAGCTACCTAGCGGGGGGCAGGAATACGCAGTATTTT. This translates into CSASYLAGGRNTQYF.

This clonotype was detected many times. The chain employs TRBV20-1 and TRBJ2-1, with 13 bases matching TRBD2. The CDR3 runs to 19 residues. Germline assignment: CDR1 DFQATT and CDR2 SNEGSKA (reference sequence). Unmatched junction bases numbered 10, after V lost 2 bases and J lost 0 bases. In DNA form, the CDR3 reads TGCAGTGCTAGATCCCGGACTAGCGGGGGCCCTAGCTCCTACAATGAGCAGTTCTTC. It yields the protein CSARSRTSGGPSSYNEQFF.

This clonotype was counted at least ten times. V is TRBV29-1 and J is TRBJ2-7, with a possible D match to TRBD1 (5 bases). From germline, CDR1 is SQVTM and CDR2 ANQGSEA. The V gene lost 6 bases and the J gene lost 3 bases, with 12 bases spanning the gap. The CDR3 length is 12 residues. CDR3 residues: CSVTTDIYEQYF. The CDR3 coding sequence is TGCAGCGTCACGACAGATATCTACGAGCAGTACTTC.

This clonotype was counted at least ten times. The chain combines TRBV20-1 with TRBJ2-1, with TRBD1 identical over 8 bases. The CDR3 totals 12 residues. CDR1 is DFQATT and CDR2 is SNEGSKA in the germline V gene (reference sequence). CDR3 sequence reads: CSARTGSGEQFF. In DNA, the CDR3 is TGCAGCGCACGGACAGGGTCAGGTGAGCAGTTCTTC.

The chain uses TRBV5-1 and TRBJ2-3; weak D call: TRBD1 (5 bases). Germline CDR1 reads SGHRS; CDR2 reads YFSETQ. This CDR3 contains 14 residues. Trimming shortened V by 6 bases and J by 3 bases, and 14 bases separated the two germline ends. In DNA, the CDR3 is TGCGCCAGCACCTCGCAGGGTGGTACAGATACGCAGTATTTT. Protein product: CASTSQGGTDTQYF.

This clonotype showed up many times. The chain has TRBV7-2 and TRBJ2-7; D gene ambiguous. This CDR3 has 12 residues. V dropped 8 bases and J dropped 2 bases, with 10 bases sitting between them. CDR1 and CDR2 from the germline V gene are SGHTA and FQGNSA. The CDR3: CASSRITYEQYF. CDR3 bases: TGTGCCAGCTCGCGGATTACCTACGAGCAGTACTTC.

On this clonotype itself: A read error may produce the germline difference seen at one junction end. CDR3 amino acids: CASSLESGSVRNDQFF. For the CDR3, the DNA is TGCGCCAGCAGCTTGGAGAGCGGTTCGGTTAGGAATGACCAGTTCTTC. The genes are TRBV5-1 and TRBJ2-1, with a possible D match to TRBD2 (5 bases). CDR1 is SGHRS, CDR2 YFSETQ, per germline. The CDR3 runs 16 residues.

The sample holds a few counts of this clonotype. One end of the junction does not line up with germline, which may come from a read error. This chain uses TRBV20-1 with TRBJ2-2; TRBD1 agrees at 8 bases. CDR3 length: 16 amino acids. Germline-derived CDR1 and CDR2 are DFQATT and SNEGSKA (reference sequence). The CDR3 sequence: CCARVLGQVNTGELFF. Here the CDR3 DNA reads TGCTGTGCTAGAGTTTTGGGACAGGTTAACACCGGGGAGCTGTTTTTT.

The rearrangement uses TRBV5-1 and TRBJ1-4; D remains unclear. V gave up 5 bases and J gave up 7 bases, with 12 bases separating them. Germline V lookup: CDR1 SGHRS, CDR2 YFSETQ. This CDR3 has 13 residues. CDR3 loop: CASSSGPGEKLFF. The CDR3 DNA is TGCGCCAGCAGTTCCGGACCTGGTGAAAAACTGTTTTTT.

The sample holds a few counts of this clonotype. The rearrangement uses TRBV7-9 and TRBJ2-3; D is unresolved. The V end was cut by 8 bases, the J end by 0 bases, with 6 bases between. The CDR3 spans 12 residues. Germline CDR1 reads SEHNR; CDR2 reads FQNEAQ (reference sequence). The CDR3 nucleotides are TGTGCCAGCGGCGCCAGCACAGATACGCAGTATTTT. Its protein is CASGASTDTQYF.

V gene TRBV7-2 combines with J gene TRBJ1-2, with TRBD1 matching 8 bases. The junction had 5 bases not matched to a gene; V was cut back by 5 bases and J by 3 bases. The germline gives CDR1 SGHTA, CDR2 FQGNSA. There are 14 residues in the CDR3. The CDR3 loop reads CASSQKQGDYGYTF. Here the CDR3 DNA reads TGTGCCAGCAGCCAAAAACAGGGGGACTATGGCTACACCTTC.

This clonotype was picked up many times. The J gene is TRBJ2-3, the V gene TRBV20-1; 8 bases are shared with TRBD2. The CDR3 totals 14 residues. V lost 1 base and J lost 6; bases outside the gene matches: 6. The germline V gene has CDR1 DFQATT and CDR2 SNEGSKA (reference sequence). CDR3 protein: CSARVGAGEDTQYF. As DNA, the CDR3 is TGCAGTGCTAGAGTTGGAGCGGGGGAGGATACGCAGTATTTT.

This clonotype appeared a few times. The CDR3 region is CASSNLAGGPYNEQFF. CDR3 in DNA: TGTGCCAGCAGCAACTTAGCGGGGGGGCCCTACAATGAGCAGTTCTTC. The chain employs TRBV7-9 and TRBJ2-1, with 11 bases aligning to TRBD2. Germline V gene sequence: CDR1 SEHNR, CDR2 FQNEAQ (reference sequence). The length of the CDR3 is 16 residues. The trim removed 5 bases at V and 2 bases at J, leaving 5 bases unmatched. The whole variable domain, filled in from reference TRBV7-9 and TRBJ2-1, reads DTGVSQNPRHKITKRGQNVTFRCDPISEHNRLYWYRQTLGQGPEFLTYFQNEAQLEKSRLLSDRFSAERPKGSFSTLEIQRTEQGDSAMYLCASSNLAGGPYNEQFFGPGTRLTVL.

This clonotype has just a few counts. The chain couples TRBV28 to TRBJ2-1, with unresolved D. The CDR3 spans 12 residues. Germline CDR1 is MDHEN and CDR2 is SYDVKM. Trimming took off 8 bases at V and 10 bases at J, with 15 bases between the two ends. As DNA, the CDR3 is TGTGCCAGCTATGAACCAGGCACCGAGCAGTTCTTC. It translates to CASYEPGTEQFF.

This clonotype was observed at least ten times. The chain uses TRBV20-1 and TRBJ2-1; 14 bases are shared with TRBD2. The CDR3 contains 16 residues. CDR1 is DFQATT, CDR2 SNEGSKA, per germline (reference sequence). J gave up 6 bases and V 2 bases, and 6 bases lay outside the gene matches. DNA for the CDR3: TGCAGTGCTAGACCTTGGACTAGCGGGGGGCCCAATGAGCAGTTCTTC. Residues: CSARPWTSGGPNEQFF.